A selection of T cell receptor beta chains follows, all from one sample in a study of cytomegalovirus exposure and HLA in healthy donors. Sequenced by immunoSEQ multiplex PCR; TCRdb stores in-frame clones only, minus some. Among hundreds of thousands of clones listed, over 65% were seen once. Sequencing was done on a sample of PBMCs. Receptors were obtained from a woman aged 55-70 years in good health and CMV-seropositive. The CDR3 runs from the conserved cysteine through the conserved F or W.

V gene	J gene	CDR3 protein
TRBV29-1	TRBJ1-6	CSVEEEADLSRNYNSPLHF
TRBV7-9	TRBJ2-3	CSSSLGRGGSTDTQYF
TRBV6-6	TRBJ1-1	CASSGQGAKWTEAFF
TRBV5-1	TRBJ1-6	CASSLGQGSSYNSPLHF
TRBV19	TRBJ1-1	CASRIGGGGVTEAFF
TRBV19	TRBJ2-2	CASSLVGTGTGELFF
TRBV6-5	TRBJ2-3	CASTKQGASTDTQYF
TRBV2	TRBJ2-5	CASTVAGGGQETQYF
TRBV5-6	TRBJ1-4	CASSIYDRGGEKLFF
TRBV5-6	TRBJ2-5	CASSPRTGMEETQYF
TRBV5-1	TRBJ2-7	CASSLLTSGGAEQYF
TRBV9	TRBJ2-1	CASSVTSGSYNEQFF
TRBV30	TRBJ2-2	CAWRTTGGYTGELFF
TRBV7-8	TRBJ1-1	CASSLGDRNTEAFF
TRBV7-9	TRBJ2-3	CASSSPSADTQYF
TRBV7-9	TRBJ1-2	CASSPGGRPYGYTF
TRBV5-1	TRBJ2-1	CASSLPEDEQFF
TRBV7-8	TRBJ2-7	CASSLVFPGSYEQYF
TRBV18	TRBJ2-7	CASSPGYSYEQYF
TRBV4-1	TRBJ1-2	CASSSPPRAPGQEGYTF
TRBV7-2	TRBJ2-3	CASSLVAESTDTQYF
TRBV2	TRBJ1-5	CASSQRTGGNQPQHF
TRBV11-2	TRBJ2-7	CASSPINRASGISYEQYF
TRBV2	TRBJ2-1	CASRTGLAGGTVFF
TRBV7-6	TRBJ2-1	CASSLPYNEQFF
TRBV7-3	TRBJ2-3	CASSSLGLAGGRGTDTQYF
TRBV28	TRBJ2-1	CASSLSNGREQFF
TRBV2	TRBJ1-4	CASSGTGNEKLFF
TRBV11-3	TRBJ2-2	CASSSGLAGNTGELFF
TRBV4-2	TRBJ2-1	CASSQPGLGANEQFF
TRBV15	TRBJ1-6	CATSSETGGWLHF
TRBV19	TRBJ1-5	CASRGQGQPQHF
TRBV6-5	TRBJ2-7	CVSSIGTAYEQYF
TRBV18	TRBJ2-5	CASSPAVAQETQYF
TRBV5-1	TRBJ2-2	CASSAVAGPNTGELFF
TRBV5-4	TRBJ2-1	CASSLGGGTVYNEQFF
TRBV19	TRBJ1-1	CASSSHLNTEAFF
TRBV5-4	TRBJ2-3	CASSLKLEADTQYF
TRBV25-1	TRBJ1-2	CASSGNWDFYGYTF
TRBV11-2	TRBJ1-2	CASSKGDRVSNYGYTF
TRBV18	TRBJ2-1	CASSPSTGSYNEQFF
TRBV9	TRBJ2-5	CASSRGTSGGAMETQYF
TRBV29-1	TRBJ2-1	CSVGMNEQFF
TRBV29-1	TRBJ2-5	CSVVGGAETQYF
TRBV5-1	TRBJ2-2	CASSPSGSSTGELFF
TRBV19	TRBJ1-4	CASVGTGNEKLFF
TRBV28	TRBJ1-1	CASSLPGTGVGEAFF
TRBV4-3	-	CASSQKQGHEQYF
TRBV13	TRBJ1-1	CASSLGTAMNTEAFF
TRBV5-6	TRBJ2-5	CASSLKFRGGETQYF
TRBV5-5	TRBJ1-1	CASTWDTPNTEAFF